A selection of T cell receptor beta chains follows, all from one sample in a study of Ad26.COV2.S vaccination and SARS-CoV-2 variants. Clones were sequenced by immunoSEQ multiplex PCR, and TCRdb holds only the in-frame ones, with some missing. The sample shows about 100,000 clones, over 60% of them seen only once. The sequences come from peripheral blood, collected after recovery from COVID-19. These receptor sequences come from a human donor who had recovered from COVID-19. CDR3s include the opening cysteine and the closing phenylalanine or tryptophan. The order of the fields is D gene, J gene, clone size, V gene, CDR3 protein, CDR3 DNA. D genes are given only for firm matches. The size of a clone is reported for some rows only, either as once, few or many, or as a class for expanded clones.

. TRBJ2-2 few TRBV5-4 CASSLPGDDTGELFF TGTGCCAGCAGCTTGCCCGGGGATGACACCGGGGAGCTGTTTTTT
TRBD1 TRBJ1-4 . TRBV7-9 CASSLTQGSEKLFF TGTGCCAGCAGCTTAACACAGGGGTCCGAAAAACTGTTTTTT
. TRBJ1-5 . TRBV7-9 CASSRDLGAQHF TGTGCCAGCAGCCGCGACTTAGGGGCCCAGCATTTT
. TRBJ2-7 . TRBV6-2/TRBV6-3 CASSYEIGHEQYF TGTGCCAGCAGTTACGAAATCGGCCACGAGCAGTACTTC
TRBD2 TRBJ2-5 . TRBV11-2 CASSLLGLVVQETQYF TGTGCCAGCAGCTTATTGGGACTAGTGGTTCAAGAGACCCAGTACTTC
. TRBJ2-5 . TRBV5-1 CASSLAQGETQYF TGCGCCAGCAGCTTGGCACAGGGCGAGACCCAGTACTTC
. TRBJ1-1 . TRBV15 CATSRDSSAEAFF TGTGCCACCAGCAGAGATTCGTCGGCGGAAGCTTTCTTT
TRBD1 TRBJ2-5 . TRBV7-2 CASSRDRGRETQYF TGTGCCAGCAGCCGGGACAGGGGCCGAGAGACCCAGTACTTC
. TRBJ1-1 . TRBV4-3 CASSQEPGRPEAFF TGCGCCAGCAGCCAAGAACCAGGAAGGCCTGAAGCTTTCTTT
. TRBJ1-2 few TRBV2 CASSERSNYGYTF TGTGCCAGCAGTGAAAGGTCTAACTATGGCTACACCTTC
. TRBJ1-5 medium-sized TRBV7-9 CASSLDNQPQHF TGTGCCAGCAGCTTAGACAATCAGCCCCAGCATTTT
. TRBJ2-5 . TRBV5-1 CASSWEFRETQYF TGCGCCAGCAGTTGGGAATTTAGAGAGACCCAGTACTTC
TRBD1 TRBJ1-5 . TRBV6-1 CASSERQGGQPQHF TGTGCCAGCAGTGAAAGACAGGGGGGTCAGCCCCAGCATTTT
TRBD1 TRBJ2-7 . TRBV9 CASSPGTGGGYEQYF TGTGCCAGCAGCCCGGGGACAGGGGGAGGATACGAGCAGTACTTC
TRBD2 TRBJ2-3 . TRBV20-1 CSASERGGAEDTQYF TGCAGTGCTAGTGAGCGGGGGGGCGCGGAAGATACGCAGTATTTT
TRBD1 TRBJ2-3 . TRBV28 CASSSNGQGLMGTDTQYF TGTGCCAGCAGTTCCAACGGACAGGGGTTGATGGGCACAGATACGCAGTATTTT
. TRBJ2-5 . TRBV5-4 CASRTDSGYQETQYF TGTGCCAGCAGGACGGACTCAGGATACCAAGAGACCCAGTACTTC
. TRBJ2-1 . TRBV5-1 CASSFRQENYNEQFF TGCGCCAGCAGCTTTCGACAGGAGAACTACAATGAGCAGTTCTTC